This T cell receptor (beta chain) emerged from a study of blood T cell repertoires in COVID-19. Study background: Acute and convalescent COVID-19 specimens originated in the United States, Italy and Spain. From T cells, B-cell-depleted T cells, or PBMCs came the material, which was cDNA or gDNA.

Seattle's cohort entered during active infection and was followed longitudinally. This CDR3 is built from 16 residues. V lost 3 bases to trimming and J lost 0 bases, with 11 bases between them. Germline CDR1 reads LNHDA; CDR2 reads SQIVND (reference sequence). In the study's own analysis: Amplification of reference gene primers provided the estimated nucleated cell counts. Assay: immunoSEQ multiplex PCR; the TCRdb copy retains only in-frame clones and omits some. Clone size and the V and J calls come from that table; the DNA yielded D and trimming. The table shows about 170,000 clones, with roughly 88% occurring only once.

This TCR came from a young man with COVID-19, enrolled during active disease. The V call is TRBV19, the J call TRBJ2-2; D is ambiguous. Input material: peripheral blood. The CDR3 DNA sequence: TGTGCCAGTAGTATGCTTGGTACAGCGAACACCGGGGAGCTGTTTTTT. As protein: CASSMLGTANTGELFF.